Listed here is a single T cell receptor (beta chain). Its antigen is unknown. Genomic DNA was employed as the template in profiling TCR beta VDJ and CDR3. One entry per CDR3 protein, called by TCRdb with MiXCR from the reads. This sample has about 120,000 distinct CDR3 sequences; 55% to 60% occur once, and the top ten carry about 29%. This entry comes from a study of CD8+CD57+ T cells in acquired aplastic anemia. Individuals selected for sequencing had exhibited CD8+CD57+ cell expansion on flow cytometry. J was trimmed by 7 bases and V by 4 bases; bases with no gene match: 4. The germline CDR1 and CDR2 sequences are SNHLY and FYNNEI. The CDR3 loop spans 15 amino acids. General study points: CD8+ Simpson's diversity showed no significant patient-control difference. Roughly 30 CD8+ CDR3 sequences occurred in both the patients and the controls.

This clonotype was obtained from a human donor with aplastic anemia. The chain carries TRBV2 and TRBJ1-6, with 10 bases identical to TRBD1. Sequences were obtained from sorted CD4+, CD8+, or CD8+CD57+ T cells (not recorded which) from PBMCs. In nucleotides, the CDR3 is TGTGCCAGCAGTGCGTTGGGACAGGGGAATTCACCCCTCCACTTT. Its translation is CASSALGQGNSPLHF.